There are a few counts of the clone carrying this TCR beta chain. Its target is not known. Via MiXCR, TCRdb re-called the 5' RACE reads, giving one row per CDR3 protein. The table includes approximately 220,000 distinct CDR3 sequences, approximately 9% detected once. These data originate in a study of identical twins. Whole-study results and caveats: For out-of-frame alpha sequences shared by twins, low generation probability was in excess. Cord blood beta clonotypes that were abundant carried fewer insertions, and memory repertoires showed no such trend.

Germline loops: CDR1 DFQATT, CDR2 SNEGSKA (reference sequence). J was trimmed by 9 bases and V by 1 base; bases with no gene match: 14. The CDR3 covers 16 residues. The sequence was obtained from a woman aged 18-29 years in good health. This chain links TRBV20-1 with TRBJ2-1, with 8 nucleotides matching TRBD2. Sequenced: memory (CD45RO+) T cells sorted from blood. The CDR3 loop reads CSARVVGTRGSSEQFF. CDR3 nucleotides: TGCAGTGCTAGAGTGGTCGGGACTAGAGGAAGCAGTGAGCAGTTCTTC.